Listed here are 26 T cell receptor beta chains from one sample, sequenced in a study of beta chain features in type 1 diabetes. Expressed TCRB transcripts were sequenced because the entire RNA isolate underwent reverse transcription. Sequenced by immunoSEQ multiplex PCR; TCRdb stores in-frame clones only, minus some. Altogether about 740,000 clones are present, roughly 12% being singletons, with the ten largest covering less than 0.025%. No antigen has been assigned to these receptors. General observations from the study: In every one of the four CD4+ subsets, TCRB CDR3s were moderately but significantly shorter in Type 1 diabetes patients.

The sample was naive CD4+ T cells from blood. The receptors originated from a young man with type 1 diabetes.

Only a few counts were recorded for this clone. CDR3 protein: CASSENGRGGLYGYTF. CDR3 coding DNA: TGTGCCAGTAGTGAAAATGGCAGGGGAGGCCTTTATGGCTACACCTTC. V gene TRBV19 combines with J gene TRBJ1-2; possibly TRBD1 for D (6 bases). CDR3 length: 16 amino acids. V lost 5 bases and J 5 bases, leaving 21 bases between the germline ends. The V gene's germline CDR1 is LNHDA and CDR2 SQIVND (reference sequence).

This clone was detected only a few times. CDR3 sequence reads: CASSSTGGNTGELFF. The DNA of the CDR3 is TGTGCCAGCAGCTCCACAGGGGGGAACACCGGGGAGCTGTTTTTT. The gene calls are TRBV5-4 and TRBJ2-2, with TRBD1 identical over 8 bases. In germline, CDR1 is SGHNT, CDR2 YYREEE (reference sequence). The CDR3 covers 15 residues. Trimming at V came to 3 bases and at J to 1 base, leaving 2 bases not matched to a gene.

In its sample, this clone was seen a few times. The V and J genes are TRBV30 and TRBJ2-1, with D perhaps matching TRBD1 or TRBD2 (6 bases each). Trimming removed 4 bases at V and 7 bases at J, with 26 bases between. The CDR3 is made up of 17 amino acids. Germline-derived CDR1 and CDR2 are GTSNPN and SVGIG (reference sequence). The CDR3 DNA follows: TGTGCCTGGATGTGGGGGGCCCCCGGGGGTAATGGTAATGAGCAGTTCTTC. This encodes CAWMWGAPGGNGNEQFF. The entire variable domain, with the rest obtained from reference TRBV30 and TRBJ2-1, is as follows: SQTIHQWPATLVQPVGSPLSLECTVEGTSNPNLYWYRQAAGRGLQLLFYSVGIGQISSEVPQNLSASRPQDRQFILSSKKLLLSDSGFYLCAWMWGAPGGNGNEQFFGPGTRLTVL.

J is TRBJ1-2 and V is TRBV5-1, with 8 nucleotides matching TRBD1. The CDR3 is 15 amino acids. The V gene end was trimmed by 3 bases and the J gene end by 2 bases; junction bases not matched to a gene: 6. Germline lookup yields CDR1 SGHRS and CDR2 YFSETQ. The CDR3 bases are TGCGCCAGCAGCTCCACCCGGGACAGGAACTATGGCTACACCTTC. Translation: CASSSTRDRNYGYTF.

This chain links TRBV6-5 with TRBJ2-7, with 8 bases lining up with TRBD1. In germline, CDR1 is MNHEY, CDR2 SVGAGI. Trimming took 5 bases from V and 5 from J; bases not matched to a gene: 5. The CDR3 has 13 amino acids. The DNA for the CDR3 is TGTGCCAGCAGTAGGACAGGGATGAACGAGCAGTACTTC. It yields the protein CASSRTGMNEQYF.

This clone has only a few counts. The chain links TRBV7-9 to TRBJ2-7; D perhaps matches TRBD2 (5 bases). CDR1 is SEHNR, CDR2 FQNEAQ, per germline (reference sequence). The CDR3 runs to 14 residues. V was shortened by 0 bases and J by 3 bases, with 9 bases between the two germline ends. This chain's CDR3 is CASSLALEGYEQYF. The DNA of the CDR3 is TGTGCCAGCAGCTTAGCACTAGAGGGCTACGAGCAGTACTTC. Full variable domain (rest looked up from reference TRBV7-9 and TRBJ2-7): DTGVSQNPRHKITKRGQNVTFRCDPISEHNRLYWYRQTLGQGPEFLTYFQNEAQLEKSRLLSDRFSAERPKGSFSTLEIQRTEQGDSAMYLCASSLALEGYEQYFGPGTRLTVT.

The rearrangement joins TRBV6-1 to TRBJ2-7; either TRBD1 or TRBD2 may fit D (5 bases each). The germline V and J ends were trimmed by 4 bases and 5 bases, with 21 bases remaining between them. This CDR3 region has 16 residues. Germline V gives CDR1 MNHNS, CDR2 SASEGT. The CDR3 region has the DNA TGTGCCAGCAGTGCACTAGAGGGGTTGAGTCTCCACGAGCAGTACTTC. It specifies CASSALEGLSLHEQYF.

The CDR3 bases are TGTGCCAGCAGGTCCCGGCGGGACCAGCCCCAGCATTTT. It encodes CASRSRRDQPQHF. The V and J genes are TRBV2 and TRBJ1-5; D may be TRBD1 (5 bases). The V gene's germline CDR1 is SNHLY and CDR2 FYNNEI. The V end was cut by 6 bases, the J end by 7 bases, with 13 bases between. This CDR3 spans 13 amino acids.

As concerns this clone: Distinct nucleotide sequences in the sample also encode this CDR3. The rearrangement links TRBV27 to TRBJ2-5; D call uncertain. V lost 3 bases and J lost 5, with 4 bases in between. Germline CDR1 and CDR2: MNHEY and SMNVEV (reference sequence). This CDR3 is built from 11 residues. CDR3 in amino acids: CASSFRETQYF. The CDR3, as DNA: TGTGCCAGCAGTTTCCGGGAGACCCAGTACTTC.

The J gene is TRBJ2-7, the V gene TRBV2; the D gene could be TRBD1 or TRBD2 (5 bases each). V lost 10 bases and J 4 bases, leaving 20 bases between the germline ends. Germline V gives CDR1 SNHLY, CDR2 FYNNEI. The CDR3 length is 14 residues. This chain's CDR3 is CATSGTETIYEQYF. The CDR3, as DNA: TGTGCCACGTCCGGGACGGAGACAATATACGAGCAGTACTTC.

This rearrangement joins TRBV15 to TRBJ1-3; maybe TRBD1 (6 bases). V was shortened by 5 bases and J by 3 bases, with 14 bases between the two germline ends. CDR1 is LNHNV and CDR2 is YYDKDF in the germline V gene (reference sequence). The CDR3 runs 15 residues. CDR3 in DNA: TGTGCCACCAGCCGGGGGGCAGGGGTTGGAAACACCATATATTTT. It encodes CATSRGAGVGNTIYF.

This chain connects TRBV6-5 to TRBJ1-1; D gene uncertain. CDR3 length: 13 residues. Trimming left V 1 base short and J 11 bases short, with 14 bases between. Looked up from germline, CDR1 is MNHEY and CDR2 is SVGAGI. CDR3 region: CASSYLGSAGAFF. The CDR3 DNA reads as TGTGCCAGCAGTTACTTAGGCTCCGCGGGGGCTTTCTTT.

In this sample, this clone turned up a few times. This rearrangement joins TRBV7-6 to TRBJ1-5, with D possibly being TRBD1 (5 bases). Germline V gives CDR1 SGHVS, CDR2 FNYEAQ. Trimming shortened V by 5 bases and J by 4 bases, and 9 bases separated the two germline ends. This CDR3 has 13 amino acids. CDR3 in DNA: TGTGCCAGCAGCCAACAGGAGAATCAGCCCCAGCATTTT. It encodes CASSQQENQPQHF.

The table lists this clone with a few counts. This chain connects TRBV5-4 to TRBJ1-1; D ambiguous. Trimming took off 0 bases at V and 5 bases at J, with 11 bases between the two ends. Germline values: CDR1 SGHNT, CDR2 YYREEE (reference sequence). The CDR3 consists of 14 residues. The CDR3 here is CASSLGLGLTEAFF. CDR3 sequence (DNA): TGTGCCAGCAGCTTGGGGTTGGGGTTGACTGAAGCTTTCTTT.

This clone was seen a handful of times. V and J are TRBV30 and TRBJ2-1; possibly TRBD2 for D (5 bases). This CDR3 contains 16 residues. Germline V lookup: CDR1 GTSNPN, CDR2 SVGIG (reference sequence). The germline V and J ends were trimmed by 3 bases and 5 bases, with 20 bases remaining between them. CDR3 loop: CAWSAGVFNRDNEQFF. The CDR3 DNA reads TGTGCCTGGAGCGCCGGGGTGTTTAACAGAGACAATGAGCAGTTCTTC.

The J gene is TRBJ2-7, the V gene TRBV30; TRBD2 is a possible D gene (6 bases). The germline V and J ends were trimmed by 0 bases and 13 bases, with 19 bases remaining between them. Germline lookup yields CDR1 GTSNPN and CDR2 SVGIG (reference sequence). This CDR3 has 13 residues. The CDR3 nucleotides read TGTGCCTGGAGTGTCGGGCCCCTCCAGGAGGGATACTTC. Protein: CAWSVGPLQEGYF.

The CDR3, as DNA: TGCGCCAGCAGCTTGGCCTTGGTAGACAATGAGCAGTTCTTC. It encodes CASSLALVDNEQFF. This chain connects TRBV5-1 to TRBJ2-1; D is unresolved. This CDR3 is built from 14 residues. V lost 0 bases, J lost 5 bases, and 9 bases lay in between. The germline CDR1 and CDR2 sequences are SGHRS and YFSETQ. Filled out from reference TRBV5-1 and TRBJ2-1, the complete variable domain reads KAGVTQTPRYLIKTRGQQVTLSCSPISGHRSVSWYQQTPGQGLQFLFEYFSETQRNKGNFPGRFSGRQFSNSRSEMNVSTLELGDSALYLCASSLALVDNEQFFGPGTRLTVL.

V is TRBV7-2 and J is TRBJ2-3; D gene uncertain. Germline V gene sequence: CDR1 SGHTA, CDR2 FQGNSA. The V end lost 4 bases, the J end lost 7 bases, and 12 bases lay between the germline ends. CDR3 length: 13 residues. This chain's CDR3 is CASSSPGPNTQYF. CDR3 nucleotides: TGTGCCAGCAGCTCACCGGGCCCAAATACGCAGTATTTT.

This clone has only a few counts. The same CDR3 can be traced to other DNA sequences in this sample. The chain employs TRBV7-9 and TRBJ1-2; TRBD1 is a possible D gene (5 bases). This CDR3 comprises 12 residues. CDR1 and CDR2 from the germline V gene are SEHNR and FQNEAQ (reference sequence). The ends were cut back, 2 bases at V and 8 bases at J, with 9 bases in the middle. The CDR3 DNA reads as TGTGCCAGCAGCTTATCGGGGGACGGCTACACCTTC. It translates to CASSLSGDGYTF.

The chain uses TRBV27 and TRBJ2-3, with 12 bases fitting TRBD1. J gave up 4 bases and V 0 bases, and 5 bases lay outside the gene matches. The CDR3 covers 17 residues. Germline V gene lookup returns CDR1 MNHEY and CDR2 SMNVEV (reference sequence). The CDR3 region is CASSLSTGTGGADTQYF. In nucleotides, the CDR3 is TGTGCCAGCAGTTTATCAACCGGGACAGGGGGCGCAGATACGCAGTATTTT.

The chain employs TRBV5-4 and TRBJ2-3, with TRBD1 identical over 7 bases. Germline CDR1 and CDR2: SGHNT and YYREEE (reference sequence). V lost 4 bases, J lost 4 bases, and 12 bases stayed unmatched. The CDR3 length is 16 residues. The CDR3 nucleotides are TGTGCCAGCAGCGGCCCACGGGACAGATCCCCAGATACGCAGTATTTT. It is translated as CASSGPRDRSPDTQYF.

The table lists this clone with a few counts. The CDR3 is CASSLDGSSTGELFF. CDR3 nucleotides: TGCGCCAGCAGCCTGGATGGGTCGAGTACCGGGGAGCTGTTTTTT. The chain has TRBV5-1 and TRBJ2-2; D call uncertain. V lost 4 bases to trimming and J lost 5 bases, with 15 bases between them. The CDR3 loop spans 15 amino acids. The germline V gene has CDR1 SGHRS and CDR2 YFSETQ.

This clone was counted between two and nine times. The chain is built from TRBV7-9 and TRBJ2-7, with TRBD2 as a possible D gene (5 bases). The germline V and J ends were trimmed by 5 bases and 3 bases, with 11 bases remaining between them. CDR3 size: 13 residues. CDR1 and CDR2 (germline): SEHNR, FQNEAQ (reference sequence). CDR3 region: CASSLSTSYEQYF. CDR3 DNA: TGTGCCAGCAGCCTTTCCACTAGCTACGAGCAGTACTTC.

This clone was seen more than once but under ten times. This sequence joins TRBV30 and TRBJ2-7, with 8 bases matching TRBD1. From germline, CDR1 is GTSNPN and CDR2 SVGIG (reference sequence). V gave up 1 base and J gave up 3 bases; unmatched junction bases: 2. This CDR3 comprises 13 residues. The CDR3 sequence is CAWSAGQGYEQYF. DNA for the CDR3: TGTGCCTGGAGTGCCGGACAGGGCTACGAGCAGTACTTC.

DNA for the CDR3: TGTGCCAGCAGCGTTGGGACAGGGGGGTACAATGAGCAGTTCTTC. Amino acids: CASSVGTGGYNEQFF. The rearrangement joins TRBV9 to TRBJ2-1, with TRBD1 identical over 11 bases. The junction had 2 bases not matched to a gene; V was cut back by 2 bases and J by 4 bases. Germline V gene data show CDR1 as SGDLS and CDR2 as YYNGEE. The CDR3 loop spans 15 amino acids.

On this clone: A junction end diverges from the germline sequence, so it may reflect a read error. The CDR3 sequence is CASSLSGPEQLF. Here the CDR3 DNA reads TGCGCCAGCAGCTTGAGCGGGCCTGAGCAGCTCTTC. This sequence joins TRBV5-1 and TRBJ2-1; tentatively, D is TRBD2 (6 bases). Germline-derived CDR1 and CDR2 are SGHRS and YFSETQ. The CDR3 totals 12 residues.